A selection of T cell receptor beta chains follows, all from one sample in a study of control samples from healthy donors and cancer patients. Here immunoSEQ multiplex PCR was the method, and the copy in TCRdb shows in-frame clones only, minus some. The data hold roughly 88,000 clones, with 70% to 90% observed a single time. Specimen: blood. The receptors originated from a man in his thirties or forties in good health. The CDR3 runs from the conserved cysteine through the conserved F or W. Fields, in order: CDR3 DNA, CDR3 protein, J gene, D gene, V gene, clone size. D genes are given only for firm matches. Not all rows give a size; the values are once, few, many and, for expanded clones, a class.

DNA: TGTGCCAGCAGGCCCACCGTAGGTGGTGAGCAGTTCTTC; CDR3: CASRPTVGGEQFF; J: TRBJ2-1; D: NA; V: TRBV6-5; size: NA
DNA: TGTGCCAGCAGCGTAAGCGGCCAAAGGTTAGGGGAGCTGTTTTTT; CDR3: CASSVSGQRLGELFF; J: TRBJ2-2; D: NA; V: TRBV9; size: NA
DNA: TGTGCCAGCAGTGACGAGCAGGGGGGAAGCAATCAGCCCCAGCATTTT; CDR3: CASSDEQGGSNQPQHF; J: TRBJ1-5; D: TRBD1; V: TRBV2; size: NA
DNA: TGTGCCAGCAGTTCTAACTCGGAAAAACTGTTTTTT; CDR3: CASSSNSEKLFF; J: TRBJ1-4; D: NA; V: TRBV12-3/TRBV12-4; size: NA
DNA: TGTGCCAGCAGCCAAGATCTTGGGGGAGGCTACACCTTC; CDR3: CASSQDLGGGYTF; J: TRBJ1-2; D: NA; V: TRBV3-1/TRBV3-2; size: NA
DNA: TGTGCCAGCAGCCCTATAGGGAGGGCTAGCGCTGAAGCTTTCTTT; CDR3: CASSPIGRASAEAFF; J: TRBJ1-1; D: NA; V: TRBV14; size: once
DNA: TGTGCCAGCAGCCGCCGGGAAGGGGACTACGAGCAGTACTTC; CDR3: CASSRREGDYEQYF; J: TRBJ2-7; D: NA; V: TRBV3-1/TRBV3-2; size: NA
DNA: TGTGCCAGCGGAACCGGGACAGGGGATGAAAAACTGTTTTTT; CDR3: CASGTGTGDEKLFF; J: TRBJ1-4; D: TRBD1; V: TRBV28; size: NA
DNA: TGTGCCAGCAGCGTAGGACCATCGGGACAGGGGGAGACCCAGTACTTC; CDR3: CASSVGPSGQGETQYF; J: TRBJ2-5; D: TRBD1; V: TRBV9; size: NA
DNA: TGTGCCAGCATCACAAAACCCCTAAGCGAGGACACTGAAGCTTTCTTT; CDR3: CASITKPLSEDTEAFF; J: TRBJ1-1; D: NA; V: TRBV21-1; size: once
DNA: TGTGCCAGCAGGGGGTGGAAGACAGCGGACTATGGCTACACCTTC; CDR3: CASRGWKTADYGYTF; J: TRBJ1-2; D: NA; V: TRBV28; size: NA
DNA: TGTGCCAGCAGCCAAGGAGGGGCTTCCTACGAGCAGTACTTC; CDR3: CASSQGGASYEQYF; J: TRBJ2-7; D: NA; V: TRBV3-1/TRBV3-2; size: NA
DNA: TGTGCCAGCAGTGGGGGACTCTCGAACACTGAAGCTTTCTTT; CDR3: CASSGGLSNTEAFF; J: TRBJ1-1; D: NA; V: TRBV2; size: NA
DNA: TGTGCCAGCTCTCAACAAACGCGGGACATTCAGTACTTC; CDR3: CASSQQTRDIQYF; J: TRBJ2-4; D: NA; V: TRBV18; size: NA
DNA: TGTGCCTGGAATTTAGAATACGAGAACACCGGGGAGCTGTTTTTT; CDR3: CAWNLEYENTGELFF; J: TRBJ2-2; D: NA; V: TRBV30; size: few